This T cell receptor (beta chain) was recorded in a study of blood T cell repertoires in COVID-19. About the research overall: Samples representing acute and convalescent COVID-19 were sourced from the United States, Italy and Spain. T cells, B-cell-depleted T cells, or PBMCs supplied cDNA or gDNA.

The CDR3 spans 16 residues. Germline V lookup: CDR1 LGHNA, CDR2 YNFKEQ. The ends lost 4 bases at V and 3 bases at J; junction bases unmatched: 7. Authors' analysis steps: By means of reference gene primer amplification, nucleated cell counts were estimated. Clones were read by immunoSEQ multiplex PCR, and TCRdb kept only the in-frame ones, dropping some. V, J and clone size reflect that table, while D and trimming were determined from the DNA. The repertoire includes 88,000 or so clones, roughly 77% of them detected once, and 24% sits in the top ten. V and J are TRBV4-2 and TRBJ2-3, with 10 bases fitting TRBD2. Material for sequencing was peripheral blood. The TCR was taken from a human donor in a cohort sampled during active COVID-19. The CDR3 loop reads CASSRGELAGTDTQYF. The CDR3, as DNA: TGTGCCAGCAGCCGTGGGGAACTAGCGGGAACAGATACGCAGTATTTT.